Shown below are 21 T cell receptor beta chains from a single sample sequenced in a study of cytomegalovirus exposure and HLA in healthy donors. Repertoires were generated with immunoSEQ multiplex PCR, while TCRdb's copy carries only in-frame clones and drops some. There are over 120,000 clones in the sample; roughly 86% occur only once, and 4.5% to 5.5% lies in the top ten. Sequencing was done on a sample of PBMCs. These receptors all come from a man younger than 35 in good health and CMV-seropositive.

V is TRBV6-5 and J is TRBJ1-2; no clear D. The CDR3 has 12 amino acids. From germline, CDR1 is MNHEY and CDR2 SVGAGI. V was cut by 11 bases and J by 2 bases, with 12 bases left in between. The CDR3 spells CAASDNNYGYTF. The CDR3 bases are TGTGCCGCCTCCGACAACAACTATGGCTACACCTTC.

V and J are TRBV4-1 and TRBJ1-2, with D possibly matching TRBD1 (6 bases). The CDR3 has 14 residues. CDR1 is MGHRA and CDR2 is YSYEKL in the germline V gene. Deletions cut 6 bases from V and 6 bases from J, with 17 bases between. The CDR3 loop is CASSPMGGRDGYTF. The DNA of the CDR3 is TGCGCCAGCAGTCCCATGGGGGGGCGTGATGGCTACACCTTC.

The chain carries TRBV5-1 and TRBJ1-4; TRBD1 agrees at 12 bases. The CDR3 is made up of 16 amino acids. Looked up from germline, CDR1 is SGHRS and CDR2 is YFSETQ. V gave up 0 bases and J gave up 11 bases; unmatched junction bases: 8. The CDR3 sequence is CASSLAGGQGANKLFF. Written as DNA, the CDR3 is TGCGCCAGCAGCTTGGCTGGGGGACAGGGGGCGAATAAACTGTTTTTT.

The rearrangement links TRBV11-2 to TRBJ1-3; weak D call: TRBD1 (5 bases). Germline V CDR1 and CDR2: SGHAT, FQNNGV. The CDR3 length is 13 residues. Trimming removed 5 bases from V and 2 bases from J, with 7 bases in between. CDR3 loop: CASSPDTGNTIYF. Written as DNA, the CDR3 is TGTGCCAGCAGCCCGGACACTGGAAACACCATATATTTT.

The J gene is TRBJ1-5, the V gene TRBV15; the D gene is possibly TRBD1 (6 bases). Germline CDR1 is LNHNV and CDR2 is YYDKDF (reference sequence). This CDR3 has 14 amino acids. V lost 6 bases and J 5 bases, leaving 14 bases between the germline ends. The CDR3 bases are TGTGCCACCAGGGGAGGGGGAGGTGATCAGCCCCAGCATTTT. Amino acids: CATRGGGGDQPQHF.

The CDR3 protein is CASSLVGGENIQYF. CDR3 bases: TGTGCCAGCAGCTTAGTTGGGGGCGAAAACATTCAGTACTTC. V is TRBV11-2 and J is TRBJ2-4, with D perhaps TRBD1 (6 bases). The CDR3 consists of 14 residues. Germline V lookup: CDR1 SGHAT, CDR2 FQNNGV. Trimming cost V 1 base and J 5 bases, with 9 bases left between them.

The gene calls are TRBV21-1 and TRBJ2-2; the D call in the table, TRBD2, was not verified against the DNA. TRBV21-1 is reported as a pseudogene. The length of the CDR3 is 19 residues. CDR3 sequence: CASSHRGTSGRADAGELFF. CDR3 DNA: TGTGCCAGCAGCCACCGGGGGACTAGCGGGAGGGCCGACGCCGGGGAGCTGTTTTTT.

This sequence joins TRBV10-2 and TRBJ1-1; D is unresolved. Germline V gene sequence: CDR1 WSHSY, CDR2 SAAADI. This CDR3 spans 13 amino acids. Between the trimmed V and J ends, which lost 2 bases and 0 bases, there was a span of 4 bases. Here the CDR3 DNA reads TGCGCCAGCAGTGAGGGGCTGAACACTGAAGCTTTCTTT. Protein: CASSEGLNTEAFF.

CDR3 in DNA: TGTGCCAGCAGTTTACAGGGCTCTAGCACAGATACGCAGTATTTT. Translation gives CASSLQGSSTDTQYF. V is TRBV9 and J is TRBJ2-3, with D tentatively TRBD1 (6 bases). Trimming stripped 5 bases from V and 0 bases from J, with 13 bases between. The CDR3 extends over 15 amino acids. The germline CDR1 and CDR2 sequences are SGDLS and YYNGEE.

The chain employs TRBV7-9 and TRBJ2-1; unclear D gene. Germline loops: CDR1 SEHNR, CDR2 FQNEAQ (reference sequence). The CDR3 is 12 amino acids. The V gene lost 1 base and the J gene lost 9 bases, with 7 bases spanning the gap. DNA of the CDR3: TGTGCCAGCAGCTTAGGAGGATCTGAGCAGTTCTTC. The encoded protein is CASSLGGSEQFF.

The chain combines TRBV19 with TRBJ2-7; D unclear. Trimming stripped 1 base from V and 1 base from J, with 5 bases between. The CDR3 extends over 13 amino acids. Germline loops: CDR1 LNHDA, CDR2 SQIVND (reference sequence). CDR3 amino acids: CASSIAVSYEQYF. As DNA, the CDR3 is TGTGCCAGTAGTATAGCAGTTTCCTACGAGCAGTACTTC.

The chain couples TRBV9 to TRBJ2-7; 7 nucleotides line up with TRBD1. The trim removed 3 bases at V and 5 bases at J, leaving 8 bases unmatched. Germline V gene data show CDR1 as SGDLS and CDR2 as YYNGEE. This CDR3 is built from 14 residues. The CDR3 coding sequence is TGTGCCAGCAGCGCACAGGGGTCCGGCGACGAGCAGTACTTC. Protein: CASSAQGSGDEQYF.

This clone was seen only once. The chain carries TRBV5-1 and TRBJ2-3; unclear D gene. The CDR3 is made up of 13 amino acids. Germline CDR1 and CDR2: SGHRS and YFSETQ. Trimming took off 4 bases at V and 2 bases at J, with 8 bases between the two ends. The CDR3 DNA sequence: TGCGCCAGCAGCATAAGCCCCACAGATACGCAGTATTTT. Its protein is CASSISPTDTQYF.

The chain links TRBV28 to TRBJ1-2; 7 positions match TRBD1. The CDR3 is 14 residues long. The germline V gene has CDR1 MDHEN and CDR2 SYDVKM. Trimming took 6 bases from V and 1 from J; bases not matched to a gene: 5. As DNA, the CDR3 is TGTGCCAGCAGGACAGGGAGGATTAACTATGGCTACACCTTC. This gives the protein CASRTGRINYGYTF.

This chain connects TRBV15 to TRBJ1-1, with 9 bases that match TRBD1. Trimming at V came to 5 bases and at J to 5 bases, leaving 9 bases not matched to a gene. The germline gives CDR1 LNHNV, CDR2 YYDKDF (reference sequence). This CDR3 is 15 amino acids long. CDR3 protein: CATSPATGGWTEAFF. The CDR3 DNA follows: TGTGCCACCAGCCCCGCCACAGGGGGCTGGACTGAAGCTTTCTTT.

The genes are TRBV7-9 and TRBJ1-1; no clear D gene. CDR3 length: 12 amino acids. Trimming shortened V by 9 bases and J by 6 bases, and 14 bases separated the two germline ends. CDR1 and CDR2 from the germline V gene are SEHNR and FQNEAQ (reference sequence). The DNA of the CDR3 is TGTGCCAGTTCCGTCCAGGCCCCTGAAGCTTTCTTT. Protein: CASSVQAPEAFF.

The chain carries TRBV2 and TRBJ2-3, with 14 bases that match TRBD2. Per germline, CDR1 SNHLY and CDR2 FYNNEI. The CDR3 length is 15 residues. J gave up 5 bases and V 8 bases, and 6 bases lay outside the gene matches. CDR3: CASGTSGSYGDTQYF. CDR3 nucleotides: TGTGCCAGCGGGACTAGCGGGAGTTATGGAGATACGCAGTATTTT.

The V and J genes are TRBV9 and TRBJ2-2; D is unresolved. The CDR3 sequence is 14 residues long. The V gene lost 4 bases and the J gene lost 1 base, with 8 bases spanning the gap. Germline CDR1 reads SGDLS; CDR2 reads YYNGEE. CDR3 residues: CASSHRQNTGELFF. Here the CDR3 DNA reads TGTGCCAGCAGCCATCGACAGAACACCGGGGAGCTGTTTTTT.

The chain uses TRBV28 and TRBJ1-1; 9 bases match TRBD1. This CDR3 contains 15 residues. Germline assignment: CDR1 MDHEN and CDR2 SYDVKM. The junction had 13 bases not matched to a gene; V was cut back by 6 bases and J by 8 bases. This chain's CDR3 is CASSLSDRGHYEAFF. DNA of the CDR3: TGTGCCAGCAGCCTATCGGACAGGGGCCACTACGAAGCTTTCTTT. The full variable domain, its missing parts supplied by reference TRBV28 and TRBJ1-1, is DVKVTQSSRYLVKRTGEKVFLECVQDMDHENMFWYRQDPGLGLRLIYFSYDVKMKEKGDIPEGYSVSREKKERFSLILESASTNQTSMYLCASSLSDRGHYEAFFGQGTRLTVV.

This chain links TRBV5-5 with TRBJ1-4, with TRBD1 as a possible D gene (5 bases). Germline values: CDR1 SGHKS, CDR2 YYEKEE (reference sequence). The CDR3 extends over 16 amino acids. The V and J ends lost 0 bases and 8 bases respectively, with 17 bases between them. CDR3 in DNA: TGTGCCAGCAGCTTGGGTCGTGGCAGGGTGGGAGAAAAACTGTTTTTT. It codes for CASSLGRGRVGEKLFF.

The chain links TRBV27 to TRBJ1-2, with D possibly being TRBD1 (5 bases). Looked up from germline, CDR1 is MNHEY and CDR2 is SMNVEV (reference sequence). V gave up 8 bases and J gave up 8 bases, with 18 bases separating them. This CDR3 region has 13 residues. CDR3 region: CASGNPGSRGYTF. The CDR3 DNA reads TGTGCCAGCGGAAATCCAGGGTCGCGGGGCTACACCTTC.